This entry lists 21 T cell receptor beta chains sequenced from one sample in a study of response to subunit inactivated influenza vaccine. TCRdb used MiXCR to reprocess the RT-PCR reads, holding one entry per CDR3 protein. In the table there are 650,000 to 700,000 distinct CDR3 sequences, around a sixth of which are singletons. The specimen comprised PBMCs from blood, sampled less than 13 days after vaccination. These TCRs come from a man in his fifties who received an inactivated influenza vaccine.

The rearrangement joins TRBV28 to TRBJ2-1; D unresolved. V was clipped by 2 bases and J by 2 bases, with 10 bases between them. Germline CDR1 reads MDHEN; CDR2 reads SYDVKM. CDR3 length: 15 residues. The CDR3 loop is CASSLRNSPYNEQFF. As DNA, the CDR3 is TGTGCCAGCAGTTTAAGAAACAGCCCCTACAATGAGCAGTTCTTC.

This rearrangement joins TRBV20-1 to TRBJ2-3; 7 bases match TRBD2. This CDR3 is built from 15 residues. Germline loops: CDR1 DFQATT, CDR2 SNEGSKA (reference sequence). Germline trimming cut 3 bases from V and 6 bases from J; bases unmatched to any gene: 12. The CDR3 region has the DNA TGCAGTGCTAGTAGGAGCGAGGGACTACCGGATACGCAGTATTTT. As protein: CSASRSEGLPDTQYF.

This clonotype was counted only a few times. This chain uses TRBV29-1 with TRBJ2-3; D is ambiguous. CDR1 and CDR2 from the germline V gene are SQVTM and ANQGSEA. Trimming took off 7 bases at V and 5 bases at J, with 7 bases between the two ends. The CDR3 spans 10 residues. The DNA of the CDR3 is TGCAGCGGGGGATTAGATACGCAGTATTTT. Amino acid sequence: CSGGLDTQYF.

This clonotype has more than one count but fewer than ten. Here the CDR3 DNA reads TGCAGCGTTGAGGGGGACACTGAAGCTTTCTTT. Protein sequence: CSVEGDTEAFF. The J gene is TRBJ1-1, the V gene TRBV29-1; D may be TRBD1 (5 bases). The CDR3 contains 11 residues. CDR1 is SQVTM, CDR2 ANQGSEA, per germline. Trimming shortened V by 3 bases and J by 3 bases, and 5 bases separated the two germline ends.

CDR3 loop: CASSPFHAQAAQYF. The CDR3 coding sequence is TGTGCCAGCAGCCCATTTCACGCCCAAGCGGCCCAGTACTTC. The chain couples TRBV12-3 or TRBV12-4 to TRBJ2-5; perhaps TRBD2 as D (5 bases). Trimming stripped 6 bases from V and 9 bases from J, with 20 bases between. The CDR3 runs 14 residues.

The sample holds many counts of this clonotype. The CDR3 sequence: CSARDQRTDTQYF. CDR3 in DNA: TGCAGCGCCCGGGACCAAAGGACAGATACGCAGTATTTT. The genes are TRBV29-1 and TRBJ2-3, with D possibly being TRBD1 or TRBD2 (5 bases each). Deletions cut 7 bases from V and 3 bases from J, with 14 bases between. Germline-derived CDR1 and CDR2 are SQVTM and ANQGSEA. The length of the CDR3 is 13 residues.

The rearrangement uses TRBV11-1 and TRBJ2-3; no definite D call. Trimming stripped 1 base from V and 2 bases from J, with 16 bases between. The CDR3 has 17 amino acids. Germline assignment: CDR1 SGHAT and CDR2 FQDESV (reference sequence). The CDR3 bases are TGTGCCAGCAGCTTAGAGGTTTACGACTCCCCCACAGATACGCAGTATTTT. Its protein product is CASSLEVYDSPTDTQYF.

This chain joins TRBV3-1 and TRBJ1-6; no clear D gene. Germline V gene sequence: CDR1 LGHDT, CDR2 YNNKEL (reference sequence). The CDR3 runs to 15 residues. The ends were cut back, 0 bases at V and 9 bases at J, with 12 bases in the middle. As DNA, the CDR3 is TGTGCCAGCAGCCAAGAAATGGGAAAGGGTTCACCCCTCCACTTT. This sequence encodes CASSQEMGKGSPLHF.

This sequence joins TRBV21-1 and TRBJ2-3; the table's D gene call, TRBD2, was not cross checked with the DNA. TRBV21-1 is flagged as a pseudogene. This CDR3 comprises 16 residues. The CDR3 nucleotides are TGTGCCAGCAGCAAAGGGGCTAGCGGGAGGCCAGATACGCAGTATTTT. Amino acids: CASSKGASGRPDTQYF.

This rearrangement joins TRBV11-2 to TRBJ1-1; no firm D call. Trimming stripped 2 bases from V and 1 base from J, with 8 bases between. Germline V gives CDR1 SGHAT, CDR2 FQNNGV. The CDR3 runs 14 residues. CDR3 sequence: CASSLKWANTEAFF. Written as DNA, the CDR3 is TGTGCCAGCAGCTTAAAGTGGGCGAACACTGAAGCTTTCTTT.

CDR3 nucleotides: TGTGCCAGCAGCCAAGTGGAGGGGGTCCTCACAGATACGCAGTATTTT. Translated, it gives CASSQVEGVLTDTQYF. V usage is TRBV3-1 and J usage is TRBJ2-3; D could derive from TRBD1 or TRBD2 (6 bases each). Trimming took 1 base from V and 2 from J, leaving 13 bases between them. The length of the CDR3 is 16 residues. In germline, CDR1 is LGHDT, CDR2 YNNKEL (reference sequence).

This clonotype was found many times. CDR3 region: CASSFLSGTNTGELFF. As DNA, the CDR3 is TGTGCCAGCAGTTTCCTCTCCGGGACGAACACCGGGGAGCTGTTTTTT. J is TRBJ2-2 and V is TRBV12-3 or TRBV12-4, with D maybe TRBD2 (5 bases). V dropped 3 bases and J dropped 0 bases, with 11 bases sitting between them. This CDR3 is built from 16 residues.

The table lists this clonotype with a few counts. The chain carries TRBV4-1 and TRBJ2-5; D could derive from TRBD1 or TRBD2 (5 bases each). The germline V and J ends were trimmed by 0 bases and 5 bases, with 13 bases remaining between them. CDR1 and CDR2 (germline): MGHRA, YSYEKL. The CDR3 covers 15 residues. The CDR3 DNA follows: TGCGCCAGCAGCCAAGAAAGTTGGGGGATGGAGACCCAGTACTTC. It translates to CASSQESWGMETQYF.

The table lists this clonotype with a few counts. This chain connects TRBV6-5 to TRBJ2-7; D perhaps matches TRBD1 (5 bases). V was pared by 0 bases and J by 7 bases, with 13 bases between. Germline V gene lookup returns CDR1 MNHEY and CDR2 SVGAGI. The CDR3 is 14 amino acids. The CDR3 DNA reads TGTGCCAGCAGTTACTCGACAGCCCCTTGGGAGCAGTACTTC. Protein product: CASSYSTAPWEQYF.

The V and J genes are TRBV3-1 and TRBJ2-3; 9 bases line up with TRBD1. The junction had 6 bases not matched to a gene; V was cut back by 0 bases and J by 5 bases. Germline V lookup: CDR1 LGHDT, CDR2 YNNKEL (reference sequence). The CDR3 extends over 16 amino acids. The CDR3 bases are TGTGCCAGCAGCCAAGAGGGGACAGGGTCGGAAGATACGCAGTATTTT. Residues: CASSQEGTGSEDTQYF.

J is TRBJ2-5 and V is TRBV4-1; no firm D call. CDR1 MGHRA and CDR2 YSYEKL come from the germline V gene. This CDR3 has 14 residues. V lost 1 base and J 5 bases, leaving 11 bases between the germline ends. The DNA for the CDR3 is TGCGCCAGCAGCCAAGCAGTAGGGTTGGAGACCCAGTACTTC. Its protein is CASSQAVGLETQYF.

Ten or more counts support this clonotype. V usage is TRBV20-1 and J usage is TRBJ2-7; 10 nucleotides line up with TRBD2. The CDR3 covers 16 residues. CDR1 is DFQATT, CDR2 SNEGSKA, per germline (reference sequence). V trimming: 3 bases; J trimming: 3 bases; junction bases outside the gene matches: 11. The CDR3 spells CSASPLTSGTVYEQYF. The CDR3 nucleotides read TGCAGTGCTAGTCCCCTTACTAGCGGGACCGTCTACGAGCAGTACTTC.

This chain joins TRBV12-3 or TRBV12-4 and TRBJ2-1; 9 bases line up with TRBD2. V shed 3 bases and J 10 bases; nucleotides not matched to a gene: 10. CDR3 length equals 15 residues. The CDR3 reads CASSFEGGRVKEQFF. The CDR3 coding sequence is TGTGCCAGCAGTTTTGAAGGCGGGAGGGTCAAGGAGCAGTTCTTC.

In its sample, this clonotype was seen a few times. V usage is TRBV24-1 and J usage is TRBJ2-7; 7 nucleotides align to TRBD1. The CDR3 runs to 15 residues. Looked up from germline, CDR1 is KGHDR and CDR2 is SFDVKD. With V trimmed by 2 bases and J by 4 bases, 7 bases remained unmatched. The CDR3 region has the DNA TGTGCCACCAGTGATTCGCGACAGGGACGGTACGAGCAGTACTTC. It specifies CATSDSRQGRYEQYF.

This clonotype has only a few counts. The genes are TRBV12-3 or TRBV12-4 and TRBJ2-7, with 10 nucleotides matching TRBD1. The CDR3 consists of 15 residues. With V trimmed by 5 bases and J by 5 bases, 9 bases remained unmatched. The chain's CDR3 is CASSAGTGVTDEQYF. For the CDR3, the DNA is TGTGCCAGCAGTGCCGGGACAGGGGTGACGGACGAGCAGTACTTC.

This clonotype was counted a few times. The genes are TRBV7-6 and TRBJ1-1; D gene uncertain. The V end was cut by 5 bases, the J end by 9 bases, with 16 bases between. The CDR3 is 13 amino acids. From germline, CDR1 is SGHVS and CDR2 FNYEAQ. The CDR3 region is CASSPGPTRKAFF. CDR3 coding DNA: TGTGCCAGCAGCCCCGGGCCCACACGGAAAGCTTTCTTT.